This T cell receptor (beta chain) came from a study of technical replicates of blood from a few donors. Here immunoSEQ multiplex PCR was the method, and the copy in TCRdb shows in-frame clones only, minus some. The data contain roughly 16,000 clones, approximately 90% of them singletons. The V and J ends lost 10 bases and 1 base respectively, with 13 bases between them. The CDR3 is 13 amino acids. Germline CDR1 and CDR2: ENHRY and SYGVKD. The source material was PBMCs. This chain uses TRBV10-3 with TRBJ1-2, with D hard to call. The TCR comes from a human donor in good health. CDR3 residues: CATREGRNYGYTF. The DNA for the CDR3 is TGTGCCACCCGGGAGGGCCGTAACTATGGCTACACCTTC.